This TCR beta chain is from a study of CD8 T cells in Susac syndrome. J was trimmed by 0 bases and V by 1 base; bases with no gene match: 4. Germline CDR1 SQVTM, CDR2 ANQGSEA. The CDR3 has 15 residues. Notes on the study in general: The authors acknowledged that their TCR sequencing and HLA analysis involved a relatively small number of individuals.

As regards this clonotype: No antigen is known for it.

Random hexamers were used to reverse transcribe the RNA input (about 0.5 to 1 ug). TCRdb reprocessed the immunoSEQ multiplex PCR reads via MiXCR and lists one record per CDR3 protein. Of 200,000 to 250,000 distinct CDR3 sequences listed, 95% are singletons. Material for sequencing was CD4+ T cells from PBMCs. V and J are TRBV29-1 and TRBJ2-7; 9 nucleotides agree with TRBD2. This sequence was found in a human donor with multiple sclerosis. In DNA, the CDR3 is TGCAGCGTTGAAGGGACTAGCGAGAGCTCCTACGAGCAGTACTTC. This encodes CSVEGTSESSYEQYF.